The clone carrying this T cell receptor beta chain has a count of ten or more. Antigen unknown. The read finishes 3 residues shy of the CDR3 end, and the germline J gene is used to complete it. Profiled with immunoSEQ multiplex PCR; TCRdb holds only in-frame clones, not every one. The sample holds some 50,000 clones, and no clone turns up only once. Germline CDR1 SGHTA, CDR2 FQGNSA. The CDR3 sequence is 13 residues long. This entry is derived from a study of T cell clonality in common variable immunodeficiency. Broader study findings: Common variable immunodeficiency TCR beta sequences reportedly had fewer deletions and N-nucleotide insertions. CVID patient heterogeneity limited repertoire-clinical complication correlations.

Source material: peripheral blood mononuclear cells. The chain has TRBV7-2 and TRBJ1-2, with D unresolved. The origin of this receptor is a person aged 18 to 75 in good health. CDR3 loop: CASSLGGAGGYTF. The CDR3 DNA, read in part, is TGTGCCAGCAGCTTAGGGGGAGCGGGAGGC.